The next 29 T cell receptor beta chains were all read from a single sample in a study of T cells in Graves' hyperthyroidism and ophthalmopathy. TCR beta CDR3 regions were amplified from RNA. In the first-round RT-PCR of the TCR CDR3, the HTBI primer set was used. TCRdb recomputed calls from the multiplex PCR reads with MiXCR, one row per CDR3 protein. Counted here are about 380,000 distinct CDR3 sequences, approximately 13% occurring once; the ten biggest clones make up 8% to 13%. What was sequenced was blood. The receptors come from a woman aged 55-69 years with Graves' hyperthyroidism.

This clonotype showed up many times. The genes are TRBV28 and TRBJ2-7; 7 bases agree with TRBD1. With 6 bases clipped from V and 5 bases from J, the junction kept 10 bases outside the gene matches. The CDR3 length is 14 residues. Germline lookup yields CDR1 MDHEN and CDR2 SYDVKM. In DNA, the CDR3 is TGTGCCAGCAGCAGGACAGGAGGACCGCACGAGCAGTACTTC. This sequence encodes CASSRTGGPHEQYF.

In this sample, this clonotype turned up many times. The V and J genes are TRBV6-1 and TRBJ2-7, with no clear D. CDR3 length equals 16 residues. Germline CDR1 is MNHNS and CDR2 is SASEGT. The V gene lost 5 bases and the J gene lost 7 bases, with 24 bases spanning the gap. CDR3 sequence: CASSSGPYNLLGEQYF. CDR3 nucleotide sequence: TGTGCCAGCAGTTCGGGCCCCTATAATCTCCTAGGGGAGCAGTACTTC.

Of note for this clonotype: A read error is possible here, since a much larger clone lies one base away. The genes are TRBV5-1 and TRBJ1-5; possibly TRBD1 for D (6 bases). There are 15 residues in the CDR3. With 5 bases removed from V and 2 bases from J, the gap between germline ends came to 14 bases. CDR1 is SGHRS and CDR2 is YFSETQ in the germline V gene. CDR3: CASRYDPGGNQPQHF. CDR3 DNA sequence: TGCGCCAGCAGGTATGACCCAGGGGGCAATCAGCCCCAGCATTTT.

This clonotype was counted a few times. This chain uses TRBV20-1 with TRBJ2-7; D tentatively reads TRBD1 or TRBD2 (5 bases each). The CDR3 consists of 15 residues. The V end was cut by 5 bases, the J end by 1 base, with 18 bases between. CDR1 DFQATT and CDR2 SNEGSKA come from the germline V gene (reference sequence). For the CDR3, the DNA is TGCAGTGCTGGGTTGGGACGCAGGACTTCCTACGAGCAGTACTTC. Its translation is CSAGLGRRTSYEQYF.

This clonotype was seen many times. The V and J genes are TRBV4-1 and TRBJ1-1, with TRBD1 identical over 9 bases. This CDR3 has 16 residues. Germline V gene sequence: CDR1 MGHRA, CDR2 YSYEKL. J lost 1 base, V lost 4 bases, and 7 bases had no gene match. CDR3 coding DNA: TGCGCCAGCAGCCCCCCCCACAGGGGGCGGAACACTGAAGCTTTCTTT. This codes for CASSPPHRGRNTEAFF.

This clonotype was picked up many times. This chain connects TRBV6-1 to TRBJ1-1; 7 bases fit TRBD1. V lost 7 bases to trimming and J lost 11 bases; unmatched junction nucleotides: 19. Germline CDR1 reads MNHNS; CDR2 reads SASEGT. CDR3 length: 15 amino acids. This CDR3 is CASKGGITGQIKAFF. CDR3 DNA sequence: TGTGCCAGCAAAGGGGGCATCACGGGACAGATAAAGGCTTTCTTT.

At least ten counts were recorded for this clonotype. The chain is built from TRBV5-1 and TRBJ2-1, with 7 bases identical to TRBD1. The germline CDR1 and CDR2 sequences are SGHRS and YFSETQ. This CDR3 is built from 13 residues. The V gene end was trimmed by 4 bases and the J gene end by 9 bases; junction bases not matched to a gene: 7. The CDR3, as DNA: TGCGCCAGCAGCCCGCCCCGGGACAGTGAGCAGTTCTTC. Amino acids: CASSPPRDSEQFF.

This chain connects TRBV10-3 to TRBJ2-4; no definite D call. The CDR3 extends over 13 amino acids. Germline V gene lookup returns CDR1 ENHRY and CDR2 SYGVKD. Between the trimmed V and J ends, which lost 3 bases and 3 bases, there was a span of 6 bases. CDR3 sequence (DNA): TGTGCCATCAGTGAAAACGGCAAAAACATTCAGTACTTC. This codes for CAISENGKNIQYF.

This clonotype has at least ten counts. This chain connects TRBV10-1 to TRBJ2-1, with D tentatively TRBD2 (6 bases). V was pared by 0 bases and J by 10 bases, with 19 bases between. CDR3 length: 16 residues. CDR1 and CDR2 (germline): WNHNN, SYGVQD (reference sequence). The CDR3: CASSESGGTGLMEQFF. In nucleotides, the CDR3 is TGCGCCAGCAGTGAGTCGGGCGGGACCGGCCTAATGGAGCAGTTCTTC.

This clonotype was observed many times. This rearrangement joins TRBV7-8 to TRBJ2-7; the D is unclear. V lost 5 bases and J 5 bases, leaving 19 bases between the germline ends. Germline V gene lookup returns CDR1 SGHVS and CDR2 FQNEAQ. The CDR3 consists of 15 residues. The chain's CDR3 is CASSRTDVSTHEQYF. Written as DNA, the CDR3 is TGTGCCAGCAGCCGAACAGACGTGTCGACCCACGAGCAGTACTTC.

The gene calls are TRBV18 and TRBJ1-6; 8 bases agree with TRBD1. The CDR3 has 18 residues. V shed 3 bases and J 4 bases; nucleotides not matched to a gene: 11. Germline V gene sequence: CDR1 KGHSH, CDR2 LQKENI. CDR3 amino acids: CASSPIQTGAVYNSPLHF. DNA of the CDR3: TGTGCCAGCTCACCCATACAGACAGGGGCCGTTTATAATTCACCCCTCCACTTT.

Many counts were recorded for this clonotype. The chain employs TRBV9 and TRBJ2-7, with TRBD2 matching over 7 bases. The CDR3 spans 13 residues. The V and J ends lost 0 bases and 7 bases, in that order; junction bases with no gene match: 4. Germline V gene sequence: CDR1 SGDLS, CDR2 YYNGEE. Here the CDR3 reads CASSVGGEGEQYF. CDR3 nucleotide sequence: TGTGCCAGCAGCGTAGGTGGGGAGGGGGAGCAGTACTTC.

This clonotype was seen repeatedly, ten times or more. This sequence joins TRBV27 and TRBJ2-1; maybe TRBD2 (6 bases). Germline V lookup: CDR1 MNHEY, CDR2 SMNVEV (reference sequence). The V gene lost 3 bases and the J gene lost 2 bases, with 11 bases spanning the gap. The CDR3 loop spans 15 amino acids. CDR3 coding DNA: TGTGCCAGCAGTTTGGTGGGAGGACCCTACAATGAGCAGTTCTTC. Translating it yields CASSLVGGPYNEQFF.

This clonotype came up many times. The chain uses TRBV11-2 and TRBJ2-2, with TRBD1 identical over 8 bases. CDR1 is SGHAT and CDR2 is FQNNGV in the germline V gene. With V trimmed by 5 bases and J by 6 bases, 8 bases remained unmatched. The CDR3 is made up of 15 amino acids. As DNA, the CDR3 is TGTGCCAGCAGCCCCCGGGACAGGCCAGCCGGGGAGCTGTTTTTT. The encoded protein is CASSPRDRPAGELFF.

This clonotype has at least ten counts. This chain joins TRBV5-5 and TRBJ2-3; possible D gene TRBD2, 5 bases. The CDR3 extends over 14 amino acids. V was clipped by 2 bases and J by 4 bases, with 11 bases between them. Germline V gene lookup returns CDR1 SGHKS and CDR2 YYEKEE (reference sequence). The DNA of the CDR3 is TGTGCCAGCAGCTTCGGCGGAGGCGCAGATACGCAGTATTTT. This codes for CASSFGGGADTQYF.

This clonotype has at least ten counts. The chain is built from TRBV20-1 and TRBJ2-7, with 12 bases that match TRBD2. The CDR3 extends over 14 amino acids. Trimming cost V 0 bases and J 6 bases; bases outside gene matches: 3. Per germline, CDR1 DFQATT and CDR2 SNEGSKA (reference sequence). The CDR3 sequence is CSARETSGRIEQYF. The CDR3 DNA follows: TGCAGTGCTAGAGAGACTAGCGGGAGAATCGAGCAGTACTTC.

This clonotype was counted ten times or more. V usage is TRBV27 and J usage is TRBJ1-2; no reliable D call. The V end lost 2 bases, the J end lost 2 bases, and 6 bases lay between the germline ends. The CDR3 consists of 13 residues. CDR1 and CDR2 from the germline V gene are MNHEY and SMNVEV (reference sequence). DNA of the CDR3: TGTGCCAGCAGTTTACAGGAGAACTATGGCTACACCTTC. This gives the protein CASSLQENYGYTF.

In this sample, this clonotype turned up many times. The CDR3 is CASSSRTAYSNQPQHF. In nucleotides, the CDR3 is TGTGCCAGCAGTTCCAGGACAGCTTATAGCAATCAGCCCCAGCATTTT. This chain links TRBV28 with TRBJ1-5, with D perhaps matching TRBD1 (6 bases). Germline CDR1 MDHEN, CDR2 SYDVKM. This CDR3 has 16 amino acids. Deletions cut 4 bases from V and 0 bases from J, with 13 bases between.

This clonotype was seen ten or more times. The chain combines TRBV12-3 or TRBV12-4 with TRBJ2-1; D is perhaps TRBD1 (6 bases). V was clipped by 6 bases and J by 0 bases, with 18 bases between them. CDR3 length: 17 amino acids. CDR3 DNA: TGTGCCAGCAGACTCAGGGGCCTCCTAAGCTCCTACAATGAGCAGTTCTTC. Translated, it gives CASRLRGLLSSYNEQFF.

About this clonotype itself: At one end, the junction sequence differs from germline, possibly due to a read error. This chain joins TRBV24-1 and TRBJ1-4, with 9 bases matching TRBD1. The CDR3 spans 15 residues. Germline CDR1 reads KGHDR; CDR2 reads SFDVKD. The CDR3 region is CATSEGQGINEKLLF. The DNA of the CDR3 is TGTGCCACCAGTGAAGGACAGGGGATTAATGAAAAACTGCTTTTT.

The CDR3 nucleotides read TGTGCCAGCAGTCGAATCGGACTAGCGGGAACGGACGCAGATACGCAGTATTTT. Protein sequence: CASSRIGLAGTDADTQYF. The J gene is TRBJ2-3, the V gene TRBV2; 12 bases fit TRBD2. Germline CDR1 is SNHLY and CDR2 is FYNNEI. V shed 5 bases and J 4 bases; nucleotides not matched to a gene: 13. The CDR3 contains 18 residues.

With respect to this clonotype: A read error may be the cause here, since a much bigger clone is one base away. The rearrangement uses TRBV24-1 and TRBJ1-1; TRBD1 agrees at 7 bases. This CDR3 comprises 14 residues. Per the germline V gene, CDR1 is KGHDR and CDR2 is SFDVKD. CDR3 loop: CTTSGSADRAEAFF. Written as DNA, the CDR3 is TGTACCACCAGTGGCTCCGCAGACAGGGCTGAAGCTTTCTTT.

This clonotype was seen a few times. CDR3 coding DNA: TGTGCCAGTACCGTCAACCCACAGGGCGGCTACGAGCAGTACTTC. Residues: CASTVNPQGGYEQYF. The V call is TRBV19, the J call TRBJ2-7, with a weak D call TRBD1 (6 bases). Germline V lookup: CDR1 LNHDA, CDR2 SQIVND (reference sequence). The CDR3 covers 15 residues. Trimming removed 7 bases at V and 3 bases at J, with 19 bases between.

About this clonotype: A much bigger clone sits one base away, suggesting this may be a read error. J is TRBJ1-1 and V is TRBV5-1; D gene ambiguous. The CDR3 covers 14 residues. Germline assignment: CDR1 SGHRS and CDR2 YFSETQ. DNA for the CDR3: TGCGCCAGCAGCTCGGTCACATTGAACACTGAAGCTCTCTTT. Protein sequence: CASSSVTLNTEALF.

This clonotype occurred many times. The chain recombines TRBV20-1 with TRBJ2-7; the D gene is possibly TRBD1 (6 bases). The CDR3 is 15 amino acids. V lost 1 base to trimming and J lost 0 bases, with 13 bases between them. Germline V lookup: CDR1 DFQATT, CDR2 SNEGSKA (reference sequence). The CDR3 DNA sequence: TGCAGTGCTAGAGTTACAGGGTCAAGCTCCTACGAGCAGTACTTC. It codes for CSARVTGSSSYEQYF.

This rearrangement joins TRBV6-2 or TRBV6-3 to TRBJ2-7; D might be TRBD2 (6 bases). This CDR3 contains 14 residues. Per the germline V gene, CDR1 is MNHEY and CDR2 is SVGEGT. The V end was cut by 7 bases, the J end by 0 bases, with 13 bases between. This chain's CDR3 is CASTPGLSSYEQYF. The CDR3 nucleotides read TGTGCCAGCACGCCGGGACTCAGCTCCTACGAGCAGTACTTC.

The chain couples TRBV7-9 to TRBJ1-2, with TRBD1 matching over 8 bases. With 3 bases clipped from V and 4 bases from J, the junction kept 7 bases outside the gene matches. This CDR3 has 15 amino acids. Germline V lookup: CDR1 SEHNR, CDR2 FQNEAQ (reference sequence). The CDR3 DNA is TGTGCCAGCAGCTTGGCGACAGGGGCCCCCTATGGCTACACCTTC. This encodes CASSLATGAPYGYTF.

This clonotype was counted a few times. The chain links TRBV19 to TRBJ2-1, with a weak D call TRBD2 (6 bases). The CDR3 is 12 residues long. CDR1 is LNHDA, CDR2 SQIVND, per germline (reference sequence). With 3 bases removed from V and 9 bases from J, the gap between germline ends came to 9 bases. CDR3 region: CASSIRGTEQFF. DNA of the CDR3: TGTGCCAGTAGTATTCGGGGGACTGAGCAGTTCTTC.

DNA of the CDR3: TGTGCCAGCAAGGGACAGAACCAGGGGGCCCAGTACTTC. Protein sequence: CASKGQNQGAQYF. The V call is TRBV27, the J call TRBJ2-5, with 7 nucleotides matching TRBD1. The V segment lost 7 bases and the J segment 9 bases; nucleotides outside the gene matches: 11. Per the germline V gene, CDR1 is MNHEY and CDR2 is SMNVEV (reference sequence). CDR3 length equals 13 residues.